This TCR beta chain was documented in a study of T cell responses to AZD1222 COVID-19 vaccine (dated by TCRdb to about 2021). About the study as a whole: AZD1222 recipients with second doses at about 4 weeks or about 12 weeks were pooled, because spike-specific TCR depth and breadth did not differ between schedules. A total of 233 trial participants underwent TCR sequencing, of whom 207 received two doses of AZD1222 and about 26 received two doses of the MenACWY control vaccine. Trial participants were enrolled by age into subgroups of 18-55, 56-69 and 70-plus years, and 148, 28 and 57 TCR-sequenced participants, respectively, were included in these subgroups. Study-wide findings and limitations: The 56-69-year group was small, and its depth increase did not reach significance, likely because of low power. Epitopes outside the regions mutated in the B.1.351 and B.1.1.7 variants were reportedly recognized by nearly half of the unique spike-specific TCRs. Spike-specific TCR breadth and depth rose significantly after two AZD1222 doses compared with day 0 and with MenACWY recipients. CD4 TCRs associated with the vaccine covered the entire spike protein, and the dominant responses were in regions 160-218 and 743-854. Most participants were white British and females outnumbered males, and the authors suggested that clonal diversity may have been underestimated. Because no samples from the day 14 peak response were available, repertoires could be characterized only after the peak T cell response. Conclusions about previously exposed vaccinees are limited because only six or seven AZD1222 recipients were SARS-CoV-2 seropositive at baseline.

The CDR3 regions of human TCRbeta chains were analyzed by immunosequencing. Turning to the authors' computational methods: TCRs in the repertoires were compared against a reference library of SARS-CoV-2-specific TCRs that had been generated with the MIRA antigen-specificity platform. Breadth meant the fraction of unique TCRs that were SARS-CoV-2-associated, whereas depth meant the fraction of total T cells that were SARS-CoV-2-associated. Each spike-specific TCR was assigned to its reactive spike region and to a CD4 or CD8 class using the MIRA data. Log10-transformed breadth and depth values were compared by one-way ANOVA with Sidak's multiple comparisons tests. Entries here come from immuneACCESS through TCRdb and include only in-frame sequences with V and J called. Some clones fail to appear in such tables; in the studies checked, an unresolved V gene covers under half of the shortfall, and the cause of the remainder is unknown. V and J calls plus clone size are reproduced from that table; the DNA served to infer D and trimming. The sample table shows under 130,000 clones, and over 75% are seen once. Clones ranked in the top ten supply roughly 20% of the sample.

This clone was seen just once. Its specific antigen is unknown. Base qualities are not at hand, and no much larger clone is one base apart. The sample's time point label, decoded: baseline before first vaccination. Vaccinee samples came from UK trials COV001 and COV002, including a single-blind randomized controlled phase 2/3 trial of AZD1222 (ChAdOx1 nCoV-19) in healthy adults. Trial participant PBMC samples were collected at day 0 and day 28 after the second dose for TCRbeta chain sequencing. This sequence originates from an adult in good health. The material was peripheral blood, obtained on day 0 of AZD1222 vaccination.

At the DNA level, the sequence is TGTGCCAGTACCCCCCGGGACTCGAGCTCCTACGAGCAGTACTTC. Translated, it reads CASTPRDSSSYEQYF. The chain was built from TRBV19 and TRBJ2-7, with TRBD2 as a weak D call on 6 bases. From the germline V gene (reference sequence), CDR1 is LNHDA and CDR2 is SQIVND. The cysteine opens and the phenylalanine closes a CDR3 of 15 amino acids. The retained sequence is limited to the CDR3, 45 bases, with the frame set at the first base. Trimming removed 7 bases from V and 0 bases from J, leaving 16 bases between the germline ends.